Detailed here is one TCR beta chain. Unmatched junction bases numbered 10, after V lost 5 bases and J lost 8 bases. The CDR3 runs 14 residues. Germline V gives CDR1 SEHNR, CDR2 FQNEAQ (reference sequence). The data derive from a study of T cells after yellow fever vaccination. Making TCR cDNA involved 5'RACE template switching, which added UMIs and a universal primer site. TCRdb redid the calling of the 5' RACE reads with MiXCR, one entry per CDR3 protein. The sample shows 500,000 to 650,000 distinct CDR3 sequences, about 17% of them seen only once. The sample here was PBMCs, taken about 5 days after the first yellow fever vaccination. The chain uses TRBV7-9 and TRBJ1-2; 8 bases are shared with TRBD1. This receptor was taken from a man aged 18 to 30 who received the YFV17D yellow fever vaccine. The CDR3 loop reads CASSPQGALRGYTF. CDR3 DNA: TGTGCCAGCAGCCCTCAGGGGGCCCTACGGGGCTACACCTTC.